The next 27 T cell receptor beta chains were all read from a single sample in a study of ipilimumab plus nivolumab after autologous stem cell transplantation. TCRdb's copy holds only in-frame clones and misses some; the assay was immunoSEQ multiplex PCR. There are 15,000 to 20,000 clones in the sample; over 75% occur only once, and roughly 7.5% lies in the top ten. This material consisted of PBMCs, taken in a trial of ipilimumab plus nivolumab as post-transplant consolidation. The receptors were gathered from a male donor with diffuse large B-cell lymphoma.

Only a few counts were recorded for this clone. The chain couples TRBV6-1 to TRBJ1-2, with D maybe TRBD1 (6 bases). Germline V gene sequence: CDR1 MNHNS, CDR2 SASEGT. The germline V and J ends were trimmed by 4 bases and 0 bases, with 21 bases remaining between them. CDR3 size: 18 residues. CDR3 bases: TGTGCCAGCAGTGCCGAGACTAGACAGGTTGGAACTAACTATGGCTACACCTTC. Translated: CASSAETRQVGTNYGYTF.

The chain carries TRBV6-5 and TRBJ2-1; D could derive from TRBD1 or TRBD2 (6 bases each). Trimming pared 8 bases from V and 5 bases from J, leaving 19 bases between. CDR1 and CDR2 (germline): MNHEY, SVGAGI. The CDR3 runs 15 residues. The CDR3 here is CASHEGGVGHNEQFF. The CDR3 DNA reads as TGTGCCAGCCATGAGGGGGGTGTGGGACACAATGAGCAGTTCTTC.

The chain uses TRBV6-6 and TRBJ2-4; no definite D call. Per germline, CDR1 MNHNY and CDR2 SVGAGI (reference sequence). V dropped 6 bases and J dropped 7 bases, with 7 bases sitting between them. The CDR3 totals 11 residues. The CDR3 protein is CASRLANIQYF. CDR3 DNA sequence: TGTGCCAGCAGGCTCGCCAACATTCAGTACTTC.

The DNA for the CDR3 is TGTGCCAGCAGCTTGGCACTTTTGAACACTGAAGCTTTCTTT. This translates into CASSLALLNTEAFF. V and J are TRBV7-2 and TRBJ1-1; D is unclear. The CDR3 is 14 amino acids. CDR1 SGHTA and CDR2 FQGNSA come from the germline V gene. V gave up 3 bases and J gave up 0 bases, with 8 bases separating them.

The chain joins TRBV27 to TRBJ2-1; the match to TRBD2 covers 9 bases. The CDR3 is 19 amino acids. Germline-derived CDR1 and CDR2 are MNHEY and SMNVEV (reference sequence). V shed 7 bases, J shed 7 bases, and the junction held 23 bases outside the gene matches. The CDR3 nucleotides are TGTGCCAGCACGCAAAGGAGGGTCAGCGGGGGGCGTATACGGAATGAGCAGTTCTTC. Translating it yields CASTQRRVSGGRIRNEQFF.

This chain joins TRBV6-1 and TRBJ2-3, with 7 nucleotides matching TRBD2. This CDR3 comprises 13 residues. Germline loops: CDR1 MNHNS, CDR2 SASEGT. V was pared by 7 bases and J by 0 bases, with 1 base of the junction left unmatched. CDR3 sequence (DNA): TGTGCCAGCAAACTAGCGAGCACAGATACGCAGTATTTT. Amino acid sequence: CASKLASTDTQYF.

The rearrangement joins TRBV27 to TRBJ1-3; perhaps TRBD1 as D (6 bases). The CDR3 is 17 amino acids. The germline gives CDR1 MNHEY, CDR2 SMNVEV (reference sequence). Trimming took 5 bases from V and 0 from J, leaving 17 bases between them. CDR3 sequence: CASSTGLGPGSGNTIYF. The CDR3 DNA sequence: TGTGCCAGCAGTACAGGGTTAGGGCCCGGCTCTGGAAACACCATATATTTT.

The chain has TRBV29-1 and TRBJ2-7; D uncertain. Trimming removed 6 bases from V and 2 bases from J, with 5 bases in between. Germline CDR1 and CDR2: SQVTM and ANQGSEA. The CDR3 contains 10 residues. The CDR3: CSVGPYEQYF. The DNA for the CDR3 is TGCAGCGTCGGACCCTACGAGCAGTACTTC.

The chain joins TRBV19 to TRBJ1-1, with D possibly matching TRBD1 (5 bases). The CDR3 loop spans 15 amino acids. Germline assignment: CDR1 LNHDA and CDR2 SQIVND (reference sequence). V lost 9 bases and J 0 bases, leaving 17 bases between the germline ends. The CDR3 coding sequence is TGTGCCAGCCACCCAGCCGGGGCCATGAACACTGAAGCTTTCTTT. Protein product: CASHPAGAMNTEAFF.

This chain uses TRBV6-6 with TRBJ2-5; 10 bases fit TRBD2. CDR1 and CDR2 from the germline V gene are MNHNY and SVGAGI (reference sequence). CDR3 length: 15 amino acids. The trim removed 5 bases at V and 5 bases at J, leaving 8 bases unmatched. The DNA for the CDR3 is TGTGCCAGCAGTAATAGCGGGGGGACCCCGGAGACCCAGTACTTC. As protein: CASSNSGGTPETQYF.

J is TRBJ2-7 and V is TRBV4-3; 8 bases fit TRBD2. Per germline, CDR1 LGHNA and CDR2 YSLEER. Trimming cost V 0 bases and J 2 bases; bases outside gene matches: 6. The CDR3 totals 16 residues. CDR3 amino acids: CASSQDLSGGTYEQYF. CDR3 DNA: TGCGCCAGCAGCCAAGATCTCAGCGGGGGCACCTACGAGCAGTACTTC.

The chain employs TRBV2 and TRBJ2-1; D is unclear. CDR3 length equals 19 residues. Germline CDR1 and CDR2: SNHLY and FYNNEI. V lost 4 bases to trimming and J lost 0 bases, with 22 bases between them. CDR3 amino acids: CASSVDPSGSPSSYNEQFF. Written as DNA, the CDR3 is TGTGCCAGCAGTGTAGACCCCTCTGGCAGCCCGAGCTCCTACAATGAGCAGTTCTTC.

The gene calls are TRBV6-5 and TRBJ2-3, with D perhaps TRBD2 (7 bases). CDR1 and CDR2 (germline): MNHEY, SVGAGI. Trimming cost V 8 bases and J 0 bases, with 12 bases left between them. The CDR3 sequence is 14 residues long. The DNA for the CDR3 is TGTGCCAGCGGACGGGGGGCGAGCACAGATACGCAGTATTTT. This gives the protein CASGRGASTDTQYF.

V is TRBV19 and J is TRBJ2-1, with TRBD1 matching 8 bases. The trim removed 7 bases at V and 6 bases at J, leaving 11 bases unmatched. Germline V gene lookup returns CDR1 LNHDA and CDR2 SQIVND (reference sequence). This CDR3 region has 15 residues. This CDR3 reads CASKPGQGRSNEQFF. The CDR3, as DNA: TGTGCCAGTAAGCCAGGACAGGGAAGAAGCAATGAGCAGTTCTTC.

This chain connects TRBV7-2 to TRBJ1-5; maybe TRBD1 (6 bases). CDR1 is SGHTA and CDR2 is FQGNSA in the germline V gene. V lost 2 bases and J 0 bases, leaving 11 bases between the germline ends. This CDR3 is 16 amino acids long. The CDR3 here is CASSLRRGDSNQPQHF. In DNA, the CDR3 is TGTGCCAGCAGCTTACGCAGGGGTGATAGCAATCAGCCCCAGCATTTT.

This clone was seen only once. The chain has TRBV6-6 and TRBJ2-7; a weak D match, TRBD1 (6 bases). V shed 6 bases and J shed 4 bases, with 10 bases lying between them. This CDR3 has 12 amino acids. Per the germline V gene, CDR1 is MNHNY and CDR2 is SVGAGI (reference sequence). In DNA, the CDR3 is TGTGCCAGCAGAACCAGGGGATACGAGCAGTACTTC. Translating gives CASRTRGYEQYF.

V usage is TRBV5-4 and J usage is TRBJ1-2, with D unclear. The CDR3 is 15 residues long. The V end was cut by 0 bases, the J end by 3 bases, with 12 bases between. CDR1 is SGHNT, CDR2 YYREEE, per germline (reference sequence). The CDR3 nucleotides read TGTGCCAGCAGCTTGGGTATCACCACATACTATGGCTACACCTTC. Amino acid sequence: CASSLGITTYYGYTF.

The V gene is TRBV7-9, the J gene TRBJ1-1, with D possibly being TRBD1 (5 bases). Per the germline V gene, CDR1 is SEHNR and CDR2 is FQNEAQ (reference sequence). The ends were cut back, 5 bases at V and 5 bases at J, with 9 bases in the middle. This CDR3 region has 12 residues. The CDR3 spells CASSAQGTEAFF. The DNA of the CDR3 is TGTGCCAGCAGCGCCCAGGGAACTGAAGCTTTCTTT.

The chain is built from TRBV6-1 and TRBJ1-6, with D possibly being TRBD1 (6 bases). The CDR3 spans 14 residues. V gave up 4 bases and J gave up 8 bases, with 12 bases separating them. CDR1 and CDR2 from the germline V gene are MNHNS and SASEGT. This chain's CDR3 is CASSGGQGYSPLHF. The CDR3 DNA is TGTGCCAGCAGTGGGGGCCAGGGGTATTCACCCCTCCACTTT.

The chain combines TRBV19 with TRBJ2-2; no clear D gene. CDR3 length equals 13 residues. CDR1 and CDR2 from the germline V gene are LNHDA and SQIVND (reference sequence). V shed 6 bases and J shed 3 bases, with 8 bases lying between them. The CDR3 bases are TGTGCCAGTAGACCCCATGACACCGGGGAGCTGTTTTTT. It translates to CASRPHDTGELFF.

Turning to this clone: One end of the junction fails to match germline, which may point to a read error. The rearrangement uses TRBV15 and TRBJ1-3; no firm D call. Germline V gives CDR1 LNHNV, CDR2 YYDKDF (reference sequence). CDR3 length equals 12 residues. CDR3 in DNA: TGTGCCACCAGCAGAGATGGAGACACCATATATTTT. Residues: CATSRDGDTIYF. The variable domain in full, with the rest retrieved from reference TRBV15 and TRBJ1-3, is DAMVIQNPRYQVTQFGKPVTLSCSQTLNHNVMYWYQQKSSQAPKLLFHYYDKDFNNEADTPDNFQSRRPNTSFCFLDIRSPGLGDTAMYLCATSRDGDTIYFGEGSWLTVV.

In its sample, this clone was seen once. The chain links TRBV5-1 to TRBJ2-2; D perhaps matches TRBD1 (5 bases). V gave up 4 bases and J gave up 3 bases, with 13 bases separating them. Per the germline V gene, CDR1 is SGHRS and CDR2 is YFSETQ. This CDR3 region has 15 residues. CDR3 in amino acids: CASSTQGIDTGELFF. The CDR3 DNA reads TGCGCCAGCAGCACCCAGGGTATCGACACCGGGGAGCTGTTTTTT.

This clone was picked up a small number of times. The genes are TRBV5-4 and TRBJ1-2; 7 bases fit TRBD1. This CDR3 contains 14 residues. Trimming took 4 bases from V and 4 from J; bases not matched to a gene: 7. Germline loops: CDR1 SGHNT, CDR2 YYREEE (reference sequence). DNA of the CDR3: TGTGCCAGCAGCCTTGGACAGGAAATCTATGGCTACACCTTC. This sequence encodes CASSLGQEIYGYTF.

The chain couples TRBV2 to TRBJ1-2, with a weak D call TRBD1 (6 bases). Trimming stripped 7 bases from V and 1 base from J, with 13 bases between. CDR1 and CDR2 from the germline V gene are SNHLY and FYNNEI. There are 14 residues in the CDR3. The CDR3, as DNA: TGTGCCAGCACCTACAGGGCCTTTAACTATGGCTACACCTTC. Translating it yields CASTYRAFNYGYTF.

V usage is TRBV6-5 and J usage is TRBJ1-1, with TRBD1 as a possible D gene (6 bases). The V gene lost 7 bases and the J gene lost 4 bases, with 16 bases spanning the gap. Germline CDR1 MNHEY, CDR2 SVGAGI. There are 14 residues in the CDR3. CDR3 protein: CASTRNGGGTEAFF. As DNA, the CDR3 is TGTGCCAGCACCCGGAACGGGGGCGGCACTGAAGCTTTCTTT.

This chain uses TRBV5-1 with TRBJ2-3; D gene unclear. CDR3 size: 16 residues. The V and J ends lost 0 bases and 1 base respectively, with 12 bases between them. Germline CDR1 is SGHRS and CDR2 is YFSETQ. The CDR3 nucleotides read TGCGCCAGCAGCTTGGGGACGGGTGCTGGCACAGATACGCAGTATTTT. Protein: CASSLGTGAGTDTQYF.

The genes are TRBV5-5 and TRBJ2-7; D possibly matches TRBD1 or TRBD2 (5 bases each). The V gene's germline CDR1 is SGHKS and CDR2 YYEKEE (reference sequence). V was cut by 1 base and J by 11 bases, with 10 bases left in between. This CDR3 spans 11 amino acids. CDR3: CASSLSGTEYF. The CDR3 DNA is TGTGCCAGCAGCTTGAGTGGGACGGAGTACTTC.